This entry features one T cell receptor beta chain sequence. Its antigen is currently unknown. Trimming removed 7 bases at V and 3 bases at J, with 19 bases between. The germline V gene has CDR1 GTSNPN and CDR2 SVGIG (reference sequence). The CDR3 is 14 residues long. This sample is part of a study of Ad26.COV2.S vaccination and SARS-CoV-2 variants. On the study more broadly: COV1001, an Ad26.COV2.S trial, supplied this vaccine-arm donor. Doses of Ad26.COV2.S were injected into muscle once or twice, 56 days apart.

Treatment given: around 19 received Ad26.COV2.S at low or high dose, single or two shots; about 5 received placebo; per-sample allocation not given. Material that was analyzed had been drawn on day 63 after the first vaccine or placebo injection. Findings and limits, study-wide: Spike-specific responses of CD8+ and CD4+ T cells were reported to display substantial breadth after vaccination.

Libraries were prepared by immunoSEQ multiplex PCR; TCRdb keeps only in-frame clonotypes and omits some of them. The sample lists about 420,000 clones; approximately 88% were seen once. The sequencing here drew on peripheral blood, taken in a trial of Ad26.COV2.S vaccine versus placebo. The TCR comes from a person aged 18-60 years who received the Ad26.COV2.S COVID-19 vaccine or a placebo. The chain carries TRBV30 and TRBJ2-7; tentatively, D is TRBD2 (5 bases). The DNA of the CDR3 is TGTGCCTTCCATGTGGGCGCAGGAGGCTACGAGCAGTACTTC. The encoded protein is CAFHVGAGGYEQYF.